This T cell receptor (beta chain) was recovered during a study of post-analysis software for immune sequencing data. Study-level points and caveats: Compared with controls, patients showed significantly lower normalized Chao1 diversity. Comparison of patients with controls showed about 5 TRBV segments more frequent in patients, TRBV5-6, TRBV5-1 and TRBV20-1 among them.

In this sample, this clonotype turned up a few times. Its antigen is not identified. V was clipped by 3 bases and J by 4 bases, with 16 bases between them. Germline CDR1 is SQVTM and CDR2 is ANQGSEA. The CDR3 runs to 15 residues. The TCR beta cDNA libraries carried unique molecular identifiers. From the PCR reads, TCRdb called clonotypes with MiXCR, one entry per CDR3 protein. Among around 710,000 distinct CDR3 sequences listed, roughly 50% were seen once. The J gene is TRBJ2-1, the V gene TRBV29-1, with D possibly being TRBD1 or TRBD2 (6 bases each). The receptor's source is a girl aged 10-17 years with multiple sclerosis. Sequenced sample: blood. CDR3 region: CSVEVGASVYNEQFF. The CDR3 DNA sequence: TGCAGCGTTGAGGTGGGGGCTAGCGTATACAATGAGCAGTTCTTC.